The 10 T cell receptor beta chains below all came from one sample that was sequenced in a study of glioma-infiltrating T cells. TCR alpha and beta CDR3 regions were amplified from RNA using iRepertoire nested multiplex PCR. A single record per CDR3 protein comes from TCRdb applying MiXCR to the multiplex PCR reads. This table has tens of thousands of distinct CDR3 sequences, approximately 40% appearing once. The sequencing sample was made of glioma tissue, nonneoplastic brain tissue, or PBMCs (not recorded which). All receptors come from a human donor with low-grade glioma or glioblastoma, undergoing nonglioma brain surgery, or in good health (not recorded which).

A remark on this clonotype: A much larger clone is a single base away; this may be a read error. This chain links TRBV7-9 with TRBJ2-1; the D is unclear. Germline assignment: CDR1 SEHNR and CDR2 FQNEAQ (reference sequence). CDR3 length: 14 residues. V lost 3 bases and J 13 bases, leaving 19 bases between the germline ends. CDR3 in amino acids: CASSLIRNQETQFF. The DNA of the CDR3 is TGTGCCAGCAGCTTGATAAGAAACCAAGAGACCCAGTTCTTC. Together with reference TRBV7-9 and TRBJ2-1, the CDR3 gives the full variable domain: DTGVSQNPRHKITKRGQNVTFRCDPISEHNRLYWYRQTLGQGPEFLTYFQNEAQLEKSRLLSDRFSAERPKGSFSTLEIQRTEQGDSAMYLCASSLIRNQETQFFGPGTRLTVL.

In regard to this clonotype: Given a much more abundant clone one base away, this may be a read error. The V gene is TRBV10-2, the J gene TRBJ1-4, with D tentatively TRBD1 (5 bases). This CDR3 region has 14 residues. In germline, CDR1 is WSHSY, CDR2 SAAADI. Trimming removed 11 bases at V and 7 bases at J, with 20 bases between. CDR3 amino acids: CAGTSGTHGEKLFF. CDR3 sequence (DNA): TGCGCCGGCACCTCCGGGACCCACGGTGAAAAACTGTTTTTT.

Ten or more counts support this clonotype. This chain connects TRBV15 to TRBJ2-7; TRBD1 might be the D (5 bases). With 1 base removed from V and 6 bases from J, the gap between germline ends came to 19 bases. Germline CDR1 LNHNV, CDR2 YYDKDF (reference sequence). This CDR3 region has 16 residues. CDR3 sequence (DNA): TGTGCCACCAGCAGAGCTGTCGAGAAGGTGGGGCGCGAGCAGTACTTC. This encodes CATSRAVEKVGREQYF. Drawing the rest from reference TRBV15 and TRBJ2-7, the complete variable domain is DAMVIQNPRYQVTQFGKPVTLSCSQTLNHNVMYWYQQKSSQAPKLLFHYYDKDFNNEADTPDNFQSRRPNTSFCFLDIRSPGLGDTAMYLCATSRAVEKVGREQYFGPGTRLTVT.

A remark on this clonotype: This likely comes from a read error, as the CDR3 has no conserved phenylalanine or tryptophan at its end. The rearrangement joins TRBV6-2 or TRBV6-3 to TRBJ2-7; D might be TRBD2 (5 bases). The CDR3 is 11 amino acids. CDR1 and CDR2 (germline): MNHEY, SVGEGT. CDR3 in amino acids: CASRGSYEQYL. The CDR3 coding sequence is TGTGCAAGCAGAGGGTCCTACGAGCAGTACCTC.

This clonotype has a count of ten or more. V usage is TRBV7-3 and J usage is TRBJ2-5; the D gene is possibly TRBD1 (5 bases). Germline CDR1 is SGHTA and CDR2 is FQGTGA. The CDR3 has 13 residues. The germline V and J ends were trimmed by 3 bases and 4 bases, with 9 bases remaining between them. CDR3 coding DNA: TGTGCCAGCAGCTTCAGGGTTCCAGAGACCCAGTACTTC. Its protein is CASSFRVPETQYF.

The chain links TRBV7-2 to TRBJ2-7; D tentatively fits TRBD1 or TRBD2 (6 bases each). With 5 bases removed from V and 1 base from J, the gap between germline ends came to 12 bases. Germline V gives CDR1 SGHTA, CDR2 FQGNSA. CDR3 length equals 14 residues. The CDR3 sequence is CASSPRRGSYEQYF. In DNA, the CDR3 is TGTGCCAGCAGCCCGCGGAGGGGGTCCTACGAGCAGTACTTC.

This clonotype was recorded many times. V usage is TRBV28 and J usage is TRBJ2-7; D could derive from TRBD1 or TRBD2 (5 bases each). Germline CDR1 MDHEN, CDR2 SYDVKM. The length of the CDR3 is 13 residues. V was clipped by 4 bases and J by 4 bases, with 11 bases between them. The CDR3 loop is CASSSGAPYEQYF. For the CDR3, the DNA is TGTGCCAGCAGTTCCGGGGCACCTTACGAGCAGTACTTC.

As concerns this clonotype: A much larger clone is a single base away; this may be a read error. CDR3 sequence: CSVLSEYEQFF. In nucleotides, the CDR3 is TGCAGCGTGTTGTCAGAGTATGAGCAGTTCTTC. J is TRBJ2-1 and V is TRBV29-1; D is undetermined. Looked up from germline, CDR1 is SQVTM and CDR2 is ANQGSEA. There are 11 residues in the CDR3. V was cut by 6 bases and J by 8 bases, with 11 bases left in between.

This chain links TRBV6-2 or TRBV6-3 with TRBJ2-1; D is unclear. The DNA matches TRBJ2-7 better at its end, which makes the J call doubtful. The CDR3 is 13 residues long. Germline V lookup: CDR1 MNHEY, CDR2 SVGEGT. DNA of the CDR3: TGTGCCAGCAGTTACGAGCCAGGATACGAGCAGTACTTC. It is translated as CASSYEPGYEQYF.

The chain employs TRBV3-1 and TRBJ1-2, with a tentative D call TRBD1 (6 bases). Germline values: CDR1 LGHDT, CDR2 YNNKEL (reference sequence). The ends were cut back, 1 base at V and 1 base at J, with 16 bases in the middle. The CDR3 is 17 amino acids. CDR3 bases: TGTGCCAGCAGCCAAGCCTTCCACAGGGTAGTTAACTATGGCTACACCTTC. Its protein product is CASSQAFHRVVNYGYTF.